Sequencing of this T cell receptor beta chain was carried out in a study of T cell responses to AZD1222 COVID-19 vaccine (dated by TCRdb to the early 2020s). Regarding the study in general: TCR sequencing was performed for fewer than 250 trial participants, of whom about 200 were given two doses of AZD1222 and around 25 were given two doses of MenACWY control vaccine. Trial participants were enrolled by age into 18-55, 56-69 and 70-plus year subgroups, with about 150, 27 and 61 TCR-sequenced participants respectively.

The sample's time point label, in plain terms: about 28 days (+/-7) after the second vaccine dose. AZD1222 recipients given second doses at about 4 weeks or at about 12 weeks were pooled, since spike-specific TCR depth and breadth were not found to differ between the two schedules. Samples from vaccinated people were obtained from the UK trials COV001 and COV002, which included a single-blind randomized controlled phase 2/3 trial of AZD1222 (ChAdOx1 nCoV-19) in healthy adults. For TCRbeta chain sequencing, PBMC samples from trial participants were taken at day 0 and at day 28 after the second dose. Concerning this clone itself: The antigen it binds to is not known. No clone much larger than this one lies a single base away; base qualities are absent.

Study-level results and caveats: Because no day 14 peak-response samples were available, repertoires were characterized only after the peak T cell response. The 56-69-year group was small, and its depth increase did not reach significance, likely because of low power. A significant rise in spike-specific TCR breadth and depth was observed after two AZD1222 doses relative to day 0 and relative to MenACWY recipients. Most participants were white British and females outnumbered males, and the authors suggested that clonal diversity may have been underestimated. Only 5 to 7 AZD1222 recipients were SARS-CoV-2 seropositive at baseline, limiting conclusions about previously exposed vaccinees. Nearly half of unique spike-specific TCRs reportedly recognized epitopes outside regions mutated in the B.1.351 and B.1.1.7 variants. The vaccine-associated CD4 TCRs covered the entire spike protein, and the dominant responses fell in regions 160-218 and 743-854.

The CDR3 regions of human TCRbeta chains were analyzed by immunosequencing. Turning to the authors' computational methods: TCRs in the repertoires were compared against a reference library of SARS-CoV-2-specific TCRs that had been generated with the MIRA antigen-specificity platform. Breadth was defined as the fraction of unique TCRs that were SARS-CoV-2-associated. Depth was defined as the fraction of total T cells that were SARS-CoV-2-associated. Each spike-specific TCR was assigned to its reactive spike region and to a CD4 or CD8 class using the MIRA data. Log10-transformed breadth and depth values were compared by one-way ANOVA with Sidak's multiple comparisons tests. The clones in this table, taken by TCRdb from immuneACCESS, are in-frame only. Not every clone is retained; where verified, under half of the shortfall comes from an unresolved V gene, and the cause of the rest is unknown. That table gives V, J and clone size, and the DNA gave D and trimming. Here the sample has about 130,000 clones; roughly 90% occur a single time. The top ten clonotypes cover roughly 0.98% of the sample.

The germline V gene supplies CDR1 MNHNS and CDR2 SASEGT. After removal of 0 bases from V and 8 bases from J, the junction retains 7 bases not matched to a gene. From cysteine to phenylalanine, the CDR3 is 16 amino acids long. Solely the CDR3 DNA is kept, with 48 bases framed from the first base. The sequence derives from an adult who received the AZD1222 COVID-19 vaccine. This sequence uses TRBV6-1 and TRBJ2-2; 9 central nucleotides agree with TRBD1. Source: peripheral blood, taken 28 days after the second AZD1222 dose. The DNA is TGTGCCAGCAGTGAAGCGCTGGACAGGGGTAGGGGGGAGCTGTTTTTT. It translates as CASSEALDRGRGELFF.